Below, 15 T cell receptor beta chains from the same sample are listed, as sequenced in a study of T cell responses to AZD1222 COVID-19 vaccine. Assay used: immunoSEQ multiplex PCR; TCRdb lists only in-frame clones, some missing. The table records tens of thousands of clones, about 86% of them present only once. Sequences were derived from peripheral blood, sampled 28 days after the second AZD1222 dose. The receptors were gathered from an adult who received the AZD1222 COVID-19 vaccine.

This CDR3 is CASSLAGKETQYF. Here the CDR3 DNA reads TGTGCCAGCAGTTTAGCAGGGAAAGAGACCCAGTACTTC. This chain links TRBV28 with TRBJ2-5, with a tentative D call TRBD1 (5 bases). Trimming took 2 bases from V and 3 from J, leaving 7 bases between them. Germline CDR1 MDHEN, CDR2 SYDVKM. The CDR3 is 13 amino acids.

The DNA for the CDR3 is TGTGCCAGCAGCTTAATTCTCCGGTATAGCAATCAGCCCCAGCATTTT. Translated: CASSLILRYSNQPQHF. The chain combines TRBV7-4 with TRBJ1-5; the D is unclear. The CDR3 runs 16 residues. Germline assignment: CDR1 SGHVT and CDR2 SQSDAQ. V was pared by 2 bases and J by 0 bases, with 11 bases between.

This chain joins TRBV7-9 and TRBJ1-2; no clear D gene. Trimming pared 5 bases from V and 4 bases from J, leaving 11 bases between. CDR3 size: 13 residues. The germline V gene has CDR1 SEHNR and CDR2 FQNEAQ (reference sequence). This CDR3 reads CASSTQDTYGYTF. CDR3 sequence (DNA): TGTGCCAGCAGCACTCAAGACACCTATGGCTACACCTTC.

The V and J genes are TRBV30 and TRBJ2-7; 9 nucleotides match TRBD1. Germline CDR1 and CDR2: GTSNPN and SVGIG (reference sequence). CDR3 length: 16 residues. V dropped 1 base and J dropped 6; count of bases not matched to a gene: 13. The CDR3 region is CAWSEKTGTGLVEQYF. Here the CDR3 DNA reads TGTGCCTGGAGTGAGAAGACCGGGACAGGGTTAGTCGAGCAGTACTTC. The variable domain in full, completed from reference TRBV30 and TRBJ2-7, reads SQTIHQWPATLVQPVGSPLSLECTVEGTSNPNLYWYRQAAGRGLQLLFYSVGIGQISSEVPQNLSASRPQDRQFILSSKKLLLSDSGFYLCAWSEKTGTGLVEQYFGPGTRLTVT.

The V call is TRBV6-5, the J call TRBJ1-1; D is undetermined. V was cut by 3 bases and J by 11 bases, with 25 bases left in between. This CDR3 region has 16 residues. Germline loops: CDR1 MNHEY, CDR2 SVGAGI. Written as DNA, the CDR3 is TGTGCCAGCAGTTATTGGCCAATCCTGGGTCAAGGGAGGGCTTTCTTT. Its protein is CASSYWPILGQGRAFF.

The rearrangement joins TRBV4-2 to TRBJ1-4; no reliable D call. V was shortened by 8 bases and J by 0 bases, with 7 bases between the two germline ends. This CDR3 has 13 residues. Germline V gene data show CDR1 as LGHNA and CDR2 as YNFKEQ. The CDR3 reads CASRGATNEKLFF. CDR3 DNA sequence: TGTGCCAGCCGGGGTGCAACTAATGAAAAACTGTTTTTT.

This clone was seen a single time. For the CDR3, the DNA is TGTGCCAGCGGTACCGGGACAGGGTATTCACCCCTCCACTTT. Translating it yields CASGTGTGYSPLHF. V and J are TRBV7-9 and TRBJ1-6; 9 bases are shared with TRBD1. J lost 8 bases, V lost 8 bases, and 7 bases had no gene match. The CDR3 is made up of 14 amino acids. Germline lookup yields CDR1 SEHNR and CDR2 FQNEAQ (reference sequence).

In this sample, this clone turned up a few times. J is TRBJ2-1 and V is TRBV18; perhaps TRBD2 as D (6 bases). V dropped 6 bases and J dropped 6 bases, with 12 bases sitting between them. Per the germline V gene, CDR1 is KGHSH and CDR2 is LQKENI. CDR3 size: 13 residues. The CDR3 DNA is TGTGCCAGCTCGCTAGCGTATTTCAATGAGCAGTTCTTC. Its protein is CASSLAYFNEQFF.

The rearrangement joins TRBV5-1 to TRBJ2-1, with 10 positions matching TRBD2. With 3 bases clipped from V and 0 bases from J, the junction kept 6 bases outside the gene matches. The CDR3 contains 17 residues. Germline V gene sequence: CDR1 SGHRS, CDR2 YFSETQ. The CDR3 here is CASSSGLAVSSYNEQFF. DNA of the CDR3: TGCGCCAGCAGCTCTGGACTAGCGGTAAGCTCCTACAATGAGCAGTTCTTC.

The count of this clone is one. The chain uses TRBV5-1 and TRBJ1-3, with no clear D. The V end lost 2 bases, the J end lost 0 bases, and 12 bases lay between the germline ends. The CDR3 sequence is 16 residues long. Germline CDR1 reads SGHRS; CDR2 reads YFSETQ. The CDR3 DNA reads as TGCGCCAGCAGCTTTTCAGCAACCTACTCTGGAAACACCATATATTTT. It codes for CASSFSATYSGNTIYF.

This clone was picked up one time. The V and J genes are TRBV7-9 and TRBJ1-4; D may be TRBD1 (5 bases). V lost 3 bases, J lost 8 bases, and 13 bases lay in between. CDR1 is SEHNR, CDR2 FQNEAQ, per germline (reference sequence). The CDR3 spans 14 residues. CDR3 nucleotides: TGTGCCAGCAGCTTCGACAGTCCGAAGGAAAAACTGTTTTTT. Amino acid sequence: CASSFDSPKEKLFF.

The J gene is TRBJ2-3, the V gene TRBV28; 8 nucleotides line up with TRBD2. The trim removed 8 bases at V and 2 bases at J, leaving 9 bases unmatched. The CDR3 has 15 residues. The germline V gene has CDR1 MDHEN and CDR2 SYDVKM. This CDR3 is CASGLAGRLTDTQYF. The CDR3 DNA reads as TGTGCCAGCGGATTAGCGGGGAGGCTCACAGATACGCAGTATTTT.

The gene calls are TRBV7-9 and TRBJ2-1, with D unresolved. Germline assignment: CDR1 SEHNR and CDR2 FQNEAQ (reference sequence). The CDR3 spans 16 residues. Deletions cut 4 bases from V and 0 bases from J, with 13 bases between. The CDR3: CASSSGSSSSYNEQFF. The CDR3 nucleotides are TGTGCCAGCAGCTCCGGGTCCTCGAGCTCCTACAATGAGCAGTTCTTC.

The chain couples TRBV19 to TRBJ1-3; 8 bases are a match to TRBD1. Germline V CDR1 and CDR2: LNHDA, SQIVND (reference sequence). After removal of 6 bases from V and 4 bases from J, the junction contained 5 bases not matched to a gene. The CDR3 loop spans 14 amino acids. DNA for the CDR3: TGTGCCAGTAGGAGCCAGGGGGCCGGAAACACCATATATTTT. It specifies CASRSQGAGNTIYF.

This clone was seen a single time. The chain employs TRBV6-5 and TRBJ1-1, with D unresolved. Germline V gene data show CDR1 as MNHEY and CDR2 as SVGAGI. V lost 5 bases, J lost 3 bases, and 4 bases lay in between. The CDR3 extends over 11 amino acids. CDR3 nucleotides: TGTGCCAGCAGTATCGACACTGAAGCTTTCTTT. It encodes CASSIDTEAFF.